These 16 T cell receptor beta chains originate from one sample sequenced in a study of neurological immune-mediated disorders. Time point meaning: longitudinal time-point 2. From the 5' RACE reads, TCRdb called clonotypes with MiXCR, one entry per CDR3 protein. The sample lists around 49,000 distinct CDR3 sequences; around 13% were seen once. The sequenced sample was PBMCs. The receptors stem from a male donor with HTLV-1-associated myelopathy (HAM/TSP).

This sequence joins TRBV27 and TRBJ1-3; tentative D call: TRBD1 (6 bases). The V and J ends lost 6 bases and 9 bases respectively, with 15 bases between them. Germline V gene sequence: CDR1 MNHEY, CDR2 SMNVEV (reference sequence). CDR3 length: 13 amino acids. The CDR3 sequence is CASRSLQGSTIYF. The DNA for the CDR3 is TGTGCCAGCAGGTCTCTACAGGGCAGCACCATATATTTT.

This chain joins TRBV20-1 and TRBJ2-7; TRBD2 matches 7 bases. V trimming: 6 bases; J trimming: 3 bases; junction bases outside the gene matches: 11. CDR3 length equals 14 residues. The germline V gene encodes CDR1 DFQATT and CDR2 SNEGSKA (reference sequence). The CDR3 DNA reads TGCAGTGCAACGGGGACTATCGGATACTACGAGCAGTACTTC. Its protein is CSATGTIGYYEQYF.

The chain is built from TRBV20-1 and TRBJ1-2; a possible D gene is TRBD1 (6 bases). The length of the CDR3 is 13 residues. The V end was cut by 5 bases, the J end by 7 bases, with 17 bases between. Germline-derived CDR1 and CDR2 are DFQATT and SNEGSKA (reference sequence). The CDR3 DNA follows: TGCAGTGCTGATAGGGGGGCACTAATTGGCTACACCTTC. Translation gives CSADRGALIGYTF.

In this sample, this clonotype turned up many times. This rearrangement joins TRBV20-1 to TRBJ2-7; 8 bases are a match to TRBD2. This CDR3 spans 11 amino acids. Trimming at V came to 8 bases and at J to 6 bases, leaving 6 bases not matched to a gene. CDR1 and CDR2 (germline): DFQATT, SNEGSKA (reference sequence). The CDR3 region has the DNA TGCAGTCCCCGGGGGGGGGGCGAGCAGTACTTC. It specifies CSPRGGGEQYF.

The chain recombines TRBV7-6 with TRBJ2-1; D remains ambiguous. Looked up from germline, CDR1 is SGHVS and CDR2 is FNYEAQ. The germline V and J ends were trimmed by 5 bases and 4 bases, with 9 bases remaining between them. The CDR3 covers 13 residues. The CDR3 DNA is TGTGCCAGCAGCCCTCGACGGTACAATGAGCAGTTCTTC. Amino acid sequence: CASSPRRYNEQFF.

This clonotype turned up a few times. The chain combines TRBV6-1 with TRBJ1-1; D remains unclear. The V gene lost 6 bases and the J gene lost 5 bases, with 16 bases spanning the gap. Germline V gene sequence: CDR1 MNHNS, CDR2 SASEGT. The CDR3 length is 14 residues. CDR3: CASRGLGEGTEAFF. DNA for the CDR3: TGTGCCAGCAGGGGTCTTGGCGAGGGAACTGAAGCTTTCTTT.

This clonotype has a count of ten or more. The chain carries TRBV12-3 or TRBV12-4 and TRBJ1-5; D is perhaps TRBD1 (6 bases). Trimming stripped 8 bases from V and 4 bases from J, with 12 bases between. The CDR3 is made up of 13 amino acids. The CDR3 loop reads CASRGQQNQPQHF. CDR3 nucleotides: TGTGCCAGCCGGGGACAACAAAATCAGCCCCAGCATTTT.

This clonotype occurred once. A read error is possible here, since a much larger clone lies one base away. The rearrangement joins TRBV7-2 to TRBJ2-5; D is possibly TRBD1 or TRBD2 (5 bases each). The CDR3 sequence is 15 residues long. V dropped 5 bases and J dropped 4 bases, with 17 bases sitting between them. Looked up from germline, CDR1 is SGHTA and CDR2 is FQGNSA. The CDR3 nucleotides read TGTGCCAGCAGCGCCGGAGAGGGGTTGGGAGAGACCCAGTACTTC. This translates into CASSAGEGLGETQYF.

This clonotype occurred many times. V is TRBV7-9 and J is TRBJ2-5; D assignment may be TRBD1 or TRBD2 (5 bases each). CDR1 SEHNR and CDR2 FQNEAQ come from the germline V gene (reference sequence). The CDR3 is 14 amino acids. V was shortened by 6 bases and J by 5 bases, with 16 bases between the two germline ends. The CDR3 DNA follows: TGTGCCAGCAGAAAAAAGGGACCGGATGAGACCCAGTACTTC. Its translation is CASRKKGPDETQYF.

This clonotype was recorded at least ten times. This sequence joins TRBV21-1 and TRBJ1-2; the table's D gene call, TRBD1, was not cross checked with the DNA. TRBV21-1 is flagged as a pseudogene. The CDR3 is made up of 17 amino acids. The CDR3 loop reads CASSNRDKVPVAYGYTF. The CDR3 DNA follows: TGTGCCAGCAGCAACCGGGACAAAGTTCCAGTAGCCTATGGCTACACCTTC.

This clonotype has a count of ten or more. This rearrangement joins TRBV5-1 to TRBJ2-1; 7 bases match TRBD2. The CDR3 totals 16 residues. Germline V gene sequence: CDR1 SGHRS, CDR2 YFSETQ. V lost 0 bases, J lost 9 bases, and 12 bases stayed unmatched. The CDR3 nucleotides are TGCGCCAGCAGCTTGGGGTTAGGATCAGAGCGGGGTGAGCAGTTCTTC. Its translation: CASSLGLGSERGEQFF.

With respect to this clonotype: Given a much more abundant clone one base away, this may be a read error. This chain links TRBV20-1 with TRBJ1-2, with 7 positions matching TRBD1. The CDR3 sequence is 12 residues long. The V gene end was trimmed by 4 bases and the J gene end by 6 bases; junction bases not matched to a gene: 5. Per germline, CDR1 DFQATT and CDR2 SNEGSKA (reference sequence). This chain's CDR3 is CSAKNGTDGYTF. Written as DNA, the CDR3 is TGCAGTGCTAAGAACGGGACAGATGGCTACACCTTC.

In its sample, this clonotype is medium-sized (0.01 to 0.1%). This chain uses TRBV7-9 with TRBJ1-6, with a possible D match to TRBD1 (5 bases). The CDR3 consists of 14 residues. The V and J ends lost 3 bases and 4 bases respectively, with 7 bases between them. Germline-derived CDR1 and CDR2 are SEHNR and FQNEAQ (reference sequence). The CDR3 DNA sequence: TGTGCCAGCAGCTTGGGGGATTATAATTCACCCCTCCACTTT. This translates into CASSLGDYNSPLHF.

A few counts support this clonotype. This sequence joins TRBV14 and TRBJ1-1; D call uncertain. CDR3 length: 14 residues. V lost 2 bases and J lost 5, with 12 bases in between. Germline loops: CDR1 SGHDN, CDR2 FVKESK. The CDR3, as DNA: TGTGCCAGCAGCCAATGGGAATTGAGTACTGAAGCTTTCTTT. This encodes CASSQWELSTEAFF.

This clonotype is medium-sized within its sample. This chain joins TRBV5-1 and TRBJ2-2; the D call may be TRBD1 or TRBD2 (6 bases each). In germline, CDR1 is SGHRS, CDR2 YFSETQ. This CDR3 spans 15 amino acids. V lost 0 bases, J lost 4 bases, and 10 bases lay in between. The CDR3, as DNA: TGCGCCAGCAGCTTGGAACAGGGAGGCACCGGGGAGCTGTTTTTT. Protein sequence: CASSLEQGGTGELFF.

This clonotype was recorded at least ten times. V usage is TRBV29-1 and J usage is TRBJ1-3; maybe TRBD1 (5 bases). CDR3 length: 11 residues. Germline-derived CDR1 and CDR2 are SQVTM and ANQGSEA. The ends were cut back, 8 bases at V and 8 bases at J, with 13 bases in the middle. CDR3 residues: CSSRLGDTIYF. The CDR3 bases are TGCAGCTCCAGATTGGGGGACACCATATATTTT.